This entry describes one TCR beta chain. Some clones are missing from TCRdb's copy, which holds only in-frame ones; the method was immunoSEQ multiplex PCR. The repertoire holds some 1 million clones, with around 75% as singletons. This entry is derived from a study of shared clonotypes between healthy human individuals. The CDR3 runs 14 residues. Between the trimmed V and J ends, which lost 3 bases and 11 bases, there was a span of 16 bases. Germline V gene sequence: CDR1 MDHEN, CDR2 SYDVKM. The source is a man aged 18 to 30 in good health. The gene calls are TRBV28 and TRBJ1-4, with D maybe TRBD1 (5 bases). Source material: memory CD4+ T cells sorted from blood. Subset of the sample: CD45RA-negative fraction. The CDR3 DNA sequence: TGTGCCAGCAGTTTTTTTCTGACAGAGCTGAAACTGTTTTTT. Amino acids: CASSFFLTELKLFF.